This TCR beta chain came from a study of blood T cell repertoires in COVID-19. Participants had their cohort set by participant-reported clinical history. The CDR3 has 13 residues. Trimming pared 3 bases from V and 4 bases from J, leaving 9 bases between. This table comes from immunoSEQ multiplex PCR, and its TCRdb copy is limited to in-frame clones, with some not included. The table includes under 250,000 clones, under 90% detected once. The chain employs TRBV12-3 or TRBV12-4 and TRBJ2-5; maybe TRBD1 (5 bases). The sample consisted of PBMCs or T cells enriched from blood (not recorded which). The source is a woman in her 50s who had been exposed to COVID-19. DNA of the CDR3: TGTGCCAGCAGTTTGTCAGGGCGAGAGACCCAGTACTTC. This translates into CASSLSGRETQYF.